This record concerns one T cell receptor (beta chain) sequence. As yet, its antigen is unknown. Germline CDR1 reads MNHEY; CDR2 reads SVGAGI. Between the trimmed V and J ends, which lost 2 bases and 10 bases, there was a span of 15 bases. The CDR3 is 14 residues long. The library was made from cDNA and included unique molecular identifiers. It was from roughly 0.93 to 9.6 million T cells that about half a million cDNA molecules came. TCRdb fed the PCR reads into MiXCR, producing one record per CDR3 protein. The sample records about half a million distinct CDR3 sequences, around 34% being singletons. The sample originates from a study of post-analysis software for immune sequencing data. Overall study: Recorded disease courses covered relapsing-remitting, secondary progressive and progressive-relapsing multiple sclerosis. Some patients had no subtype annotation. General study points: The five TRBV segments detected at higher frequency in patients than in controls included TRBV5-6, TRBV5-1 and TRBV20-1. Normalized Chao1 diversity was significantly lower in multiple sclerosis patients than in controls. Clustering by F measure revealed strong co-clustering among samples prepared together in one batch.

Sequenced material: blood. The V gene is TRBV6-5, the J gene TRBJ2-1; tentative D call: TRBD1 (6 bases). This TCR came from a girl younger than 18 with multiple sclerosis. The CDR3 DNA sequence: TGTGCCAGCAGTTACGGGGACACGTCCTACGAGCAGTTCTTC. Residues: CASSYGDTSYEQFF.